These 30 T cell receptor beta chains came from one sample sequenced in a study of T-cell reconstitution after alpha-beta-depleted transplantation in children. Unique molecular identifiers were incorporated during preparation of the TCRbeta library. TCRdb reanalysed the PCR reads using MiXCR and keeps one entry per CDR3 protein. The sample includes 500,000 or so distinct CDR3 sequences, over 25% of them seen just once. The sequencing used PBMCs from the stem cell graft donor, collected from the stem cell graft. The receptors stem from a human donor who donated a stem cell graft to a child with aplastic anemia.

The sample holds a few counts of this clonotype. The V call is TRBV11-2, the J call TRBJ2-7, with TRBD1 identical over 8 bases. With 4 bases clipped from V and 0 bases from J, the junction kept 23 bases outside the gene matches. The CDR3 is made up of 21 amino acids. CDR1 is SGHAT and CDR2 is FQNNGV in the germline V gene. The CDR3 DNA follows: TGTGCCAGCAGCTCAGATCCGCCGGAGTGGACAGGGAAGTTGAGCTCCTACGAGCAGTACGTC. As protein: CASSSDPPEWTGKLSSYEQYV.

This clonotype was detected ten times or more. V gene TRBV20-1 combines with J gene TRBJ2-3, with 7 positions matching TRBD1. Germline trimming cut 3 bases from V and 0 bases from J; bases unmatched to any gene: 6. The CDR3 is made up of 15 amino acids. From germline, CDR1 is DFQATT and CDR2 SNEGSKA (reference sequence). The CDR3 region is CSASEGTVSTDTQYF. In DNA form, the CDR3 reads TGCAGTGCTAGTGAGGGGACAGTCAGCACAGATACGCAGTATTTT.

This clonotype was detected a few times. This sequence joins TRBV12-3 or TRBV12-4 and TRBJ2-7, with D tentatively TRBD1 (7 bases). V was trimmed by 5 bases and J by 8 bases, leaving 22 bases between them. This CDR3 spans 15 amino acids. The CDR3 bases are TGTGCCAGCAGTGAGGGGGGACAGATGCTTTGGCAGCAGTACTTC. Its protein product is CASSEGGQMLWQQYF.

The chain uses TRBV28 and TRBJ1-1; 11 positions match TRBD1. Germline assignment: CDR1 MDHEN and CDR2 SYDVKM. V trimming: 4 bases; J trimming: 4 bases; junction bases outside the gene matches: 8. There are 16 residues in the CDR3. The CDR3 loop reads CASSSLQGTGGTEAFF. The CDR3 DNA is TGTGCCAGCAGTTCCCTGCAAGGGACAGGGGGCACTGAAGCTTTCTTT.

The chain recombines TRBV20-1 with TRBJ1-6, with a weak D call TRBD1 (5 bases). Germline V CDR1 and CDR2: DFQATT, SNEGSKA (reference sequence). The ends were cut back, 0 bases at V and 7 bases at J, with 10 bases in the middle. This CDR3 spans 14 amino acids. CDR3 bases: TGCAGTGCTAGAGAGGGGGGTACCAATTCACCCCTCCACTTT. Translating it yields CSAREGGTNSPLHF.

This rearrangement joins TRBV16 to TRBJ2-7; D is unclear. The CDR3 has 11 amino acids. V lost 0 bases and J 7 bases, leaving 4 bases between the germline ends. In germline, CDR1 is KGHSY, CDR2 FQNENV. Here the CDR3 reads CASSQSREQYF. CDR3 DNA: TGTGCCAGCAGCCAATCCCGAGAGCAGTACTTC.

About this clonotype: The conserved phenylalanine or tryptophan is not found at the CDR3 terminus, so this likely reflects a read error. The rearrangement joins TRBV20-1 to TRBJ2-5, with 8 positions matching TRBD2. Losses at the gene ends were 5 bases for V and 9 bases for J; bases not matched to a gene: 5. This CDR3 has 11 residues. Germline CDR1 DFQATT, CDR2 SNEGSKA (reference sequence). The CDR3 bases are TGCAGTGCTCCCAAGCGGGAGTCCCAGTACTTG. It encodes CSAPKRESQYL.

This clonotype was observed a handful of times. The chain uses TRBV20-1 and TRBJ2-2, with TRBD2 matching 9 bases. The CDR3 contains 14 residues. Germline V lookup: CDR1 DFQATT, CDR2 SNEGSKA (reference sequence). V gave up 1 base and J gave up 5 bases; unmatched junction bases: 2. CDR3 in amino acids: CSARVSGRTGELFF. CDR3 sequence (DNA): TGCAGTGCTAGAGTTAGCGGGAGAACCGGGGAGCTGTTTTTT.

The chain combines TRBV20-1 with TRBJ2-1; TRBD1 matches 7 bases. V lost 3 bases and J lost 4; bases outside the gene matches: 6. CDR1 is DFQATT and CDR2 is SNEGSKA in the germline V gene (reference sequence). This CDR3 is built from 14 residues. CDR3 residues: CSARTGMGYNEQFF. Here the CDR3 DNA reads TGCAGTGCTAGGACAGGGATGGGATACAATGAGCAGTTCTTC.

The genes are TRBV4-1 and TRBJ1-6; 10 bases are a match to TRBD1. There are 16 residues in the CDR3. Germline V gene sequence: CDR1 MGHRA, CDR2 YSYEKL. V gave up 1 base and J gave up 10 bases; unmatched junction bases: 7. The CDR3 reads CASSQGSGTGVSPLHF. CDR3 bases: TGCGCCAGCAGCCAAGGGTCCGGGACAGGGGTCTCACCCCTCCACTTT.

The CDR3 DNA reads TGTGCCAGCGCCGCAGGGGGGGCCAACGTCCTGACTTTC. It encodes CASAAGGANVLTF. This sequence joins TRBV27 and TRBJ2-6, with D perhaps TRBD1 (5 bases). From germline, CDR1 is MNHEY and CDR2 SMNVEV (reference sequence). Trimming shortened V by 8 bases and J by 4 bases, and 9 bases separated the two germline ends. The CDR3 spans 13 residues.

The chain couples TRBV28 to TRBJ2-7; TRBD2 agrees at 8 bases. V was clipped by 3 bases and J by 6 bases; unmatched bases: 10. The germline V gene encodes CDR1 MDHEN and CDR2 SYDVKM. The length of the CDR3 is 15 residues. Here the CDR3 reads CASSFPGGSGGEQYF. For the CDR3, the DNA is TGTGCCAGCAGTTTCCCGGGGGGGAGCGGAGGCGAGCAGTACTTC.

The rearrangement joins TRBV6-2 or TRBV6-3 to TRBJ2-2; TRBD2 matches at 7 bases. The CDR3 is 15 residues long. Unmatched junction bases numbered 12, after V lost 8 bases and J lost 6 bases. Germline V CDR1 and CDR2: MNHEY, SVGEGT. For the CDR3, the DNA is TGTGCCAGCCGTACCGGCGGGAGTGGGTCCGGGGAGCTGTTTTTT. Protein: CASRTGGSGSGELFF.

The chain recombines TRBV27 with TRBJ2-5; 11 nucleotides agree with TRBD2. Per the germline V gene, CDR1 is MNHEY and CDR2 is SMNVEV (reference sequence). The CDR3 has 18 residues. V shed 0 bases and J 5 bases; nucleotides not matched to a gene: 11. CDR3 in DNA: TGTGCCAGCAGTTTATCGTTGGCTAGCGGGAGGATTATGGAGACCCAGTACTTC. Translated: CASSLSLASGRIMETQYF.

The V and J genes are TRBV7-9 and TRBJ1-1, with D hard to call. The germline gives CDR1 SEHNR, CDR2 FQNEAQ (reference sequence). The length of the CDR3 is 16 residues. Trimming pared 4 bases from V and 1 base from J, leaving 16 bases between. CDR3 region: CASSSISKGRNTEAFF. DNA of the CDR3: TGTGCCAGCAGCTCAATTTCGAAGGGTAGGAACACTGAAGCTTTCTTT.

This clonotype was seen a handful of times. The J gene is TRBJ1-5, the V gene TRBV30; D may be TRBD1 (5 bases). Looked up from germline, CDR1 is GTSNPN and CDR2 is SVGIG (reference sequence). There are 13 residues in the CDR3. V shed 0 bases and J shed 5 bases, with 8 bases lying between them. CDR3 sequence reads: CAWSVSGDQPQHF. As DNA, the CDR3 is TGTGCCTGGAGTGTATCGGGGGATCAGCCCCAGCATTTT.

This clonotype has just a few counts. J is TRBJ1-2 and V is TRBV12-3 or TRBV12-4; 10 bases match TRBD1. This CDR3 region has 15 residues. V lost 6 bases and J lost 3; bases outside the gene matches: 7. CDR3 sequence reads: CASSQGQGSHYGYTF. Here the CDR3 DNA reads TGTGCCAGCAGCCAGGGACAGGGGTCCCACTATGGCTACACCTTC.

V is TRBV7-2 and J is TRBJ2-2; D unclear. Germline CDR1 reads SGHTA; CDR2 reads FQGNSA. Trimming stripped 2 bases from V and 6 bases from J, with 10 bases between. The CDR3 runs to 14 residues. The CDR3 DNA follows: TGTGCCAGCAGCTTAACGCGCGTGGCCGGGGAGCTGTTTTTT. It is translated as CASSLTRVAGELFF.

The chain joins TRBV24-1 to TRBJ1-2; TRBD1 agrees at 12 bases. Germline CDR1 and CDR2: KGHDR and SFDVKD. The CDR3 loop spans 14 amino acids. J was trimmed by 7 bases and V by 9 bases; bases with no gene match: 8. CDR3 region: CATRSGTGGVGYTF. The CDR3 DNA sequence: TGTGCCACCCGGTCCGGGACAGGGGGCGTTGGCTACACCTTC.

This clonotype was seen a few times. The chain employs TRBV7-9 and TRBJ2-5; tentative D call: TRBD2 (5 bases). Deletions cut 0 bases from V and 1 base from J, with 9 bases between. The CDR3 consists of 15 residues. The V gene's germline CDR1 is SEHNR and CDR2 FQNEAQ (reference sequence). CDR3 amino acids: CASSLAEAGQETQYF. CDR3 bases: TGTGCCAGCAGCTTAGCGGAGGCCGGCCAAGAGACCCAGTACTTC. The whole variable domain, remainder taken from reference TRBV7-9 and TRBJ2-5, is DTGVSQNPRHKITKRGQNVTFRCDPISEHNRLYWYRQTLGQGPEFLTYFQNEAQLEKSRLLSDRFSAERPKGSFSTLEIQRTEQGDSAMYLCASSLAEAGQETQYFGPGTRLLVL.

This clonotype turned up a few times. The J gene is TRBJ2-5, the V gene TRBV14; 12 positions match TRBD2. V shed 4 bases and J 5 bases; nucleotides not matched to a gene: 14. The CDR3 spans 18 residues. Germline loops: CDR1 SGHDN, CDR2 FVKESK. For the CDR3, the DNA is TGTGCCAGCAGCCCCTCCTCACTAGCGGGAGGTCAAGGGGAGACCCAGTACTTC. It codes for CASSPSSLAGGQGETQYF.

The chain joins TRBV5-6 to TRBJ2-7, with 9 nucleotides matching TRBD1. Germline V gene sequence: CDR1 SGHDT, CDR2 YYEEEE. CDR3 size: 15 residues. The trim removed 5 bases at V and 4 bases at J, leaving 10 bases unmatched. The DNA of the CDR3 is TGTGCCAGCAGGAAGCCGGGACAGGGCATATACGAGCAGTACTTC. Translated: CASRKPGQGIYEQYF. Combining the CDR3 with reference TRBV5-6 and TRBJ2-7 gives the whole variable domain DAGVTQSPTHLIKTRGQQVTLRCSPKSGHDTVSWYQQALGQGPQFIFQYYEEEERQRGNFPDRFSGHQFPNYSSELNVNALLLGDSALYLCASRKPGQGIYEQYFGPGTRLTVT.

This clonotype was found once. The chain carries TRBV29-1 and TRBJ2-7; TRBD1 might be the D (5 bases). This CDR3 is 11 amino acids long. Germline V gene lookup returns CDR1 SQVTM and CDR2 ANQGSEA. Deletions cut 0 bases from V and 12 bases from J, with 12 bases between. CDR3 sequence (DNA): TGCAGCGTTGAAGATCTAGGGGCTCGGTACGTC. This gives the protein CSVEDLGARYV.

V is TRBV5-1 and J is TRBJ2-1; 7 positions agree with TRBD2. This CDR3 spans 16 amino acids. The ends lost 0 bases at V and 2 bases at J; junction bases unmatched: 5. The V gene's germline CDR1 is SGHRS and CDR2 YFSETQ. The CDR3 nucleotides read TGCGCCAGCAGCTTGGAACGGCGGGGGACCTACAATGAGCAGTTCTTC. This codes for CASSLERRGTYNEQFF.

This clonotype has just a few counts. The gene calls are TRBV6-5 and TRBJ2-3; D is ambiguous. Trimming took off 2 bases at V and 1 base at J, with 7 bases between the two ends. The length of the CDR3 is 14 residues. From germline, CDR1 is MNHEY and CDR2 SVGAGI. The CDR3 reads CASSYGPGTDTQYF. The CDR3 DNA is TGTGCCAGCAGTTACGGCCCCGGCACAGATACGCAGTATTTT.

The chain carries TRBV3-1 and TRBJ1-4; the D is unclear. Between the trimmed V and J ends, which lost 0 bases and 6 bases, there was a span of 5 bases. Germline V lookup: CDR1 LGHDT, CDR2 YNNKEL (reference sequence). The CDR3 covers 13 residues. CDR3 bases: TGTGCCAGCAGCCAAGACGTCTATGAAAAACTGTTTTTT. It encodes CASSQDVYEKLFF.

The chain links TRBV18 to TRBJ1-4, with a weak D call TRBD1 (6 bases). Between the trimmed V and J ends, which lost 3 bases and 8 bases, there was a span of 10 bases. This CDR3 is built from 13 residues. Germline CDR1 reads KGHSH; CDR2 reads LQKENI. The CDR3 sequence: CASSPQGREKLFF. In DNA, the CDR3 is TGTGCCAGCTCACCCCAGGGGAGAGAAAAACTGTTTTTT.

This chain connects TRBV4-3 to TRBJ1-5, with 7 positions matching TRBD1. This CDR3 is 16 amino acids long. CDR1 and CDR2 (germline): LGHNA, YSLEER. With 0 bases clipped from V and 5 bases from J, the junction kept 7 bases outside the gene matches. CDR3 in amino acids: CASSQERAGGDQPQHF. DNA for the CDR3: TGCGCCAGCAGCCAAGAAAGGGCAGGGGGAGATCAGCCCCAGCATTTT.

J is TRBJ1-2 and V is TRBV6-5; the match to TRBD1 covers 8 bases. The CDR3 is 15 amino acids. V lost 4 bases and J lost 6; bases outside the gene matches: 10. Germline assignment: CDR1 MNHEY and CDR2 SVGAGI. In nucleotides, the CDR3 is TGTGCCAGCAGTTCCTCCGGACAGGGCGAAAATGGCTACACCTTC. Protein product: CASSSSGQGENGYTF.

Only one count was recorded for this clonotype. The chain has TRBV28 and TRBJ1-1; D may be TRBD1 (6 bases). This CDR3 spans 15 amino acids. The germline V and J ends were trimmed by 5 bases and 4 bases, with 17 bases remaining between them. The germline CDR1 and CDR2 sequences are MDHEN and SYDVKM. The CDR3 protein is CASSRGGAPTTEAFF. DNA of the CDR3: TGTGCCAGCAGTCGCGGGGGGGCCCCGACCACTGAAGCTTTCTTT.